At least ten counts were recorded for the clone carrying this T cell receptor (beta chain). Its antigen is not known. In TCRdb, the reads were re-called with MiXCR into one record per CDR3 protein. The sample yields some 500,000 distinct CDR3 sequences, 30% to 35% seen once. The data are from a study of T cell repertoires in cytomegalovirus infection. This specimen consisted of cultured PBMCs, obtained from culture after CMV antigen stimulation. This sequence was found in a human donor in good health (CMV status not recorded). Some clones in this sample may be carry-over from other donors' samples.

The CDR3: CASNRGQTELGTGELFF. CDR3 bases: TGTGCCAGCAACCGGGGACAGACTGAATTGGGCACCGGGGAGCTGTTTTTT. This chain connects TRBV12-3 or TRBV12-4 to TRBJ2-2, with 7 bases aligning to TRBD1. The CDR3 is 17 amino acids. Unmatched junction bases numbered 15, after V lost 7 bases and J lost 4 bases.